This TCR beta chain was found in a study of response to subunit inactivated influenza vaccine. Overall study results and limits: Authors suggested few new T cells are recruited by each seasonal influenza vaccination.

In regard to this clonotype: The antigen is undetermined.

TCRdb re-called the RT-PCR reads with MiXCR, one entry per CDR3 protein. The data contain under 750,000 distinct CDR3 sequences, 10% to 15% of them singletons. This CDR3 is built from 13 residues. Germline V gene data show CDR1 as LNHDA and CDR2 as SQIVND (reference sequence). Trimming cost V 6 bases and J 0 bases, with 7 bases left between them. The sample was PBMCs from blood, taken on the day of vaccination. This receptor was obtained from a man in his forties or fifties who received an inactivated influenza vaccine. The V and J genes are TRBV19 and TRBJ2-3; D remains unclear. The DNA for the CDR3 is TGTGCCAGTAGGGCCCTTAGCACAGATACGCAGTATTTT. Protein: CASRALSTDTQYF.